A single sample gave rise to the 27 T cell receptor beta chains below, sequenced in a study of human T cells and chemical hapten exposure. Time point meaning: patch test 3, about 24 weeks after DPC sensitization. Treatment in this sample: therapeutic diphenylcyclopropenone sensitization with weekly scalp DPC. TCRdb reprocessed the RACE reads via MiXCR and lists one record per CDR3 protein. This repertoire shows approximately 71,000 distinct CDR3 sequences, approximately 12% found once; its top ten account for roughly 1.4%. Sequencing used whole blood, obtained in connection with sensitization to the hapten diphenylcyclopropenone (DPC). The receptors shown here come from a woman aged 45-65 years with alopecia areata. Some clones in this sample may be carry-over from other donors' samples.

This clonotype was counted between two and nine times. The V and J genes are TRBV28 and TRBJ2-7; D is ambiguous. The CDR3 has 16 amino acids. Germline CDR1 and CDR2: MDHEN and SYDVKM. Trimming stripped 1 base from V and 0 bases from J, with 13 bases between. CDR3 residues: CASSLFRSLSSYEQYF. The CDR3 coding sequence is TGTGCCAGCAGTTTATTCCGATCCCTAAGCTCCTACGAGCAGTACTTC.

V usage is TRBV6-2 or TRBV6-3 and J usage is TRBJ1-5; TRBD1 agrees at 9 bases. The length of the CDR3 is 19 residues. V gave up 0 bases and J gave up 0 bases; unmatched junction bases: 9. Germline V gene data show CDR1 as MNHEY and CDR2 as SVGEGT. CDR3 in DNA: TGTGCCAGCAGTTACTCGCCGAACAGACAGGGGGTTAGCAATCAGCCCCAGCATTTT. It translates to CASSYSPNRQGVSNQPQHF.

This clonotype was recorded many times. The chain uses TRBV7-2 and TRBJ1-4; 7 bases line up with TRBD1. CDR3 length: 16 residues. V lost 4 bases and J lost 7; bases outside the gene matches: 12. Germline V gives CDR1 SGHTA, CDR2 FQGNSA. CDR3 coding DNA: TGTGCCAGCAGCTACGCAGGGACAGAGCGGGGTGAAAAACTGTTTTTT. It translates to CASSYAGTERGEKLFF.

This clonotype was seen repeatedly, ten times or more. The V call is TRBV18, the J call TRBJ1-1, with 11 bases lining up with TRBD1. J was trimmed by 5 bases and V by 1 base; bases with no gene match: 12. The CDR3 consists of 18 residues. Germline V gene sequence: CDR1 KGHSH, CDR2 LQKENI. The DNA for the CDR3 is TGTGCCAGCTCACCACGAATGGGTAGAGGGACAGGGGGTACTGAAGCTTTCTTT. Its protein is CASSPRMGRGTGGTEAFF. The full variable domain, with the rest looked up from reference TRBV18 and TRBJ1-1, is NAGVMQNPRHLVRRRGQEARLRCSPMKGHSHVYWYRQLPEEGLKFMVYLQKENIIDESGMPKERFSAEFPKEGPSILRIQQVVRGDSAAYFCASSPRMGRGTGGTEAFFGQGTRLTVV.

Worth noting for this clonotype: It may be a read error: a sequence one base away is much more abundant. The rearrangement uses TRBV11-2 and TRBJ2-1, with a possible D match to TRBD1 (6 bases). The CDR3 has 15 amino acids. Germline V gene lookup returns CDR1 SGHAT and CDR2 FQNNGV. CDR3 amino acids: CASIQRGSSYNGQFF. The CDR3 bases are TGTGCCAGCATCCAAAGGGGGAGCTCCTACAATGGGCAGTTCTTC.

The chain links TRBV12-3 or TRBV12-4 to TRBJ1-5; D gene unclear. The ends were cut back, 6 bases at V and 4 bases at J, with 7 bases in the middle. The CDR3 runs 12 residues. CDR3 DNA: TGTGCCAGCAGCCTACCGAATCAGCCCCAGCATTTT. Translated: CASSLPNQPQHF.

The V and J genes are TRBV12-3 or TRBV12-4 and TRBJ1-4; weak D call: TRBD1 (5 bases). V was shortened by 8 bases and J by 7 bases, with 14 bases between the two germline ends. The CDR3 is 13 amino acids. DNA of the CDR3: TGTGCCAGCCACCAGGGAGGCGGTGAAAAACTGTTTTTT. Protein: CASHQGGGEKLFF.

The chain couples TRBV7-9 to TRBJ1-4; no reliable D call. Trimming took 0 bases from V and 8 from J, leaving 10 bases between them. Germline CDR1 SEHNR, CDR2 FQNEAQ (reference sequence). This CDR3 comprises 14 residues. The CDR3 sequence: CASSLASVREKLFF. Written as DNA, the CDR3 is TGTGCCAGCAGCTTAGCATCAGTAAGGGAAAAACTGTTTTTT.

This clonotype was seen repeatedly, ten times or more. The rearrangement uses TRBV7-9 and TRBJ1-4; 7 bases are shared with TRBD1. Germline V gene data show CDR1 as SEHNR and CDR2 as FQNEAQ (reference sequence). With 4 bases clipped from V and 5 bases from J, the junction kept 4 bases outside the gene matches. The CDR3 length is 14 residues. CDR3 protein: CASSSGTANEKLFF. The CDR3 DNA follows: TGTGCCAGCAGCTCCGGGACAGCGAATGAAAAACTGTTTTTT.

This clonotype was observed many times. The rearrangement joins TRBV7-6 to TRBJ2-3; TRBD2 matches 13 bases. J gave up 3 bases and V 4 bases, and 1 base lay outside the gene matches. The germline V gene has CDR1 SGHVS and CDR2 FNYEAQ. CDR3 length equals 15 residues. The CDR3 sequence is CASSWGLAGTDTQYF. CDR3 nucleotides: TGTGCCAGCAGCTGGGGACTAGCGGGAACAGATACGCAGTATTTT.

V and J are TRBV4-3 and TRBJ1-1; TRBD1 aligns across 7 bases. The CDR3 sequence is 19 residues long. Trimming cost V 2 bases and J 7 bases; bases outside gene matches: 22. Germline loops: CDR1 LGHNA, CDR2 YSLEER. The CDR3 DNA reads as TGCGCCAGCAGCCAATTCTTCGCCGGAACGGGCAGGGGGTCGGATGAAGCTTTCTTT. Translation gives CASSQFFAGTGRGSDEAFF.

The genes are TRBV6-7 and TRBJ2-7; D gene unclear. TRBV6-7 is an open reading frame, and its role is uncertain. Trimming cost V 7 bases and J 1 base, with 14 bases left between them. The CDR3 runs to 14 residues. The CDR3 spells CASTPEPSSYEQYF. The CDR3 bases are TGTGCCAGCACCCCGGAACCCAGTTCCTACGAGCAGTACTTC.

The chain has TRBV5-6 and TRBJ1-2; D might be TRBD1 (6 bases). Germline CDR1 SGHDT, CDR2 YYEEEE. Trimming removed 4 bases at V and 8 bases at J, with 12 bases between. CDR3 length equals 12 residues. The CDR3 sequence is CASSLNREGYTF. CDR3 DNA sequence: TGTGCCAGCAGCCTGAACAGGGAAGGCTACACCTTC.

V usage is TRBV11-2 and J usage is TRBJ2-6; possible D gene TRBD2, 5 bases. Germline V gene lookup returns CDR1 SGHAT and CDR2 FQNNGV. Trimming left V 4 bases short and J 1 base short, with 17 bases between. The CDR3 has 18 amino acids. CDR3 region: CASSSPGPSPSGANVLTF. Here the CDR3 DNA reads TGTGCCAGCAGCTCACCGGGCCCTAGCCCTTCTGGGGCCAACGTCCTGACTTTC.

This clonotype was seen a handful of times. The rearrangement joins TRBV29-1 to TRBJ1-1, with D unresolved. Germline V gene data show CDR1 as SQVTM and CDR2 as ANQGSEA. V dropped 4 bases and J dropped 6 bases, with 9 bases sitting between them. This CDR3 contains 11 residues. In DNA form, the CDR3 reads TGCAGCGTTGTGGGGTTATCTGAAGCTTTCTTT. Translating gives CSVVGLSEAFF.

At least ten counts were recorded for this clonotype. This chain connects TRBV3-1 to TRBJ1-2; D remains unclear. V gave up 0 bases and J gave up 7 bases, with 15 bases separating them. Germline V gene sequence: CDR1 LGHDT, CDR2 YNNKEL (reference sequence). This CDR3 has 15 residues. The CDR3 sequence is CASSQEGGGYFGYTF. In DNA form, the CDR3 reads TGTGCCAGCAGCCAAGAAGGAGGCGGCTATTTTGGCTACACCTTC.

This clonotype occurred many times. The chain combines TRBV29-1 with TRBJ1-2; TRBD1 is a possible D gene (6 bases). This CDR3 has 13 residues. V was trimmed by 6 bases and J by 8 bases, leaving 19 bases between them. The germline CDR1 and CDR2 sequences are SQVTM and ANQGSEA. The CDR3 spells CSVARQVTRGYTF. CDR3 bases: TGCAGCGTCGCAAGACAGGTGACTAGGGGCTACACCTTC.

Only a few counts were recorded for this clonotype. The V gene is TRBV28, the J gene TRBJ1-3; no clear D. The CDR3 loop spans 13 amino acids. Germline lookup yields CDR1 MDHEN and CDR2 SYDVKM. Deletions cut 6 bases from V and 4 bases from J, with 10 bases between. The CDR3 sequence is CASSRYPGNTIYF. The DNA for the CDR3 is TGTGCCAGCAGCCGGTACCCGGGAAACACCATATATTTT.

This clonotype was seen repeatedly, ten times or more. The chain is built from TRBV18 and TRBJ1-2; 7 bases map to TRBD1. Per germline, CDR1 KGHSH and CDR2 LQKENI. J lost 2 bases, V lost 2 bases, and 8 bases had no gene match. This CDR3 is 16 amino acids long. This CDR3 is CASSPSRQGTNYGYTF. The CDR3 DNA follows: TGTGCCAGCTCACCATCACGACAGGGTACCAACTATGGCTACACCTTC. The full variable domain, its missing parts supplied by reference TRBV18 and TRBJ1-2, is NAGVMQNPRHLVRRRGQEARLRCSPMKGHSHVYWYRQLPEEGLKFMVYLQKENIIDESGMPKERFSAEFPKEGPSILRIQQVVRGDSAAYFCASSPSRQGTNYGYTFGSGTRLTVV.

This clonotype was recorded many times. J is TRBJ2-3 and V is TRBV11-2, with 8 nucleotides matching TRBD2. CDR3 length equals 16 residues. V lost 3 bases and J lost 2; bases outside the gene matches: 7. The germline V gene encodes CDR1 SGHAT and CDR2 FQNNGV. The CDR3 DNA is TGTGCCAGCAGCTTTCTCGGGGGGGCTGACACAGATACGCAGTATTTT. Residues: CASSFLGGADTDTQYF.

V is TRBV6-1 and J is TRBJ1-1; D not certain. V shed 2 bases and J shed 6 bases, with 4 bases lying between them. The CDR3 is 11 residues long. Looked up from germline, CDR1 is MNHNS and CDR2 is SASEGT. Written as DNA, the CDR3 is TGTGCCAGCAGTGAAAGGGCTGAAGCTTTCTTT. This sequence encodes CASSERAEAFF.

This clonotype came up a few times. The gene calls are TRBV27 and TRBJ2-5; TRBD2 matches 8 bases. The germline V gene encodes CDR1 MNHEY and CDR2 SMNVEV (reference sequence). CDR3 length equals 14 residues. V lost 8 bases and J lost 4; bases outside the gene matches: 9. Here the CDR3 DNA reads TGTGCCAGCTCGCGGGGGGCCGGTCGAGAGACCCAGTACTTC. Translation gives CASSRGAGRETQYF.

In its sample, this clonotype was seen many times. The chain employs TRBV7-2 and TRBJ2-5, with a tentative D call TRBD2 (7 bases). The CDR3 has 15 amino acids. V lost 5 bases, J lost 0 bases, and 13 bases lay in between. Per the germline V gene, CDR1 is SGHTA and CDR2 is FQGNSA. This CDR3 reads CASSGTGGHQETQYF. CDR3 DNA sequence: TGTGCCAGCAGCGGTACGGGGGGCCACCAAGAGACCCAGTACTTC.

This clonotype was found many times. V gene TRBV18 combines with J gene TRBJ1-6; D ambiguous. The V end was cut by 0 bases, the J end by 4 bases, with 10 bases between. The CDR3 runs to 16 residues. The germline gives CDR1 KGHSH, CDR2 LQKENI. This CDR3 reads CASSPPQPGYNSPLHF. The CDR3 coding sequence is TGTGCCAGCTCACCACCTCAACCAGGATATAATTCACCCCTCCACTTT.

The chain links TRBV7-2 to TRBJ2-3, with D hard to call. Trimming stripped 1 base from V and 10 bases from J, with 15 bases between. The germline gives CDR1 SGHTA, CDR2 FQGNSA. CDR3 length: 14 residues. CDR3 sequence reads: CASSLDWGAQAQYF. The CDR3 bases are TGTGCCAGCAGCTTAGATTGGGGTGCCCAGGCGCAGTATTTT.

The chain recombines TRBV10-2 with TRBJ1-1; TRBD1 matches at 11 bases. The CDR3 spans 14 residues. CDR1 is WSHSY and CDR2 is SAAADI in the germline V gene. V trimming: 6 bases; J trimming: 5 bases; junction bases outside the gene matches: 5. CDR3 region: CASSSGQGATEAFF. CDR3 DNA: TGCGCCAGCAGCTCAGGACAGGGGGCGACTGAAGCTTTCTTT.

Many counts were recorded for this clonotype. The DNA for the CDR3 is TGTGCCAGCAGTAGAAATACTCCAGGGTTAACAGCTTTCTTT. Amino acids: CASSRNTPGLTAFF. The chain couples TRBV6-5 to TRBJ1-1, with D perhaps matching TRBD1 (5 bases). The CDR3 runs 14 residues. Germline values: CDR1 MNHEY, CDR2 SVGAGI. V was pared by 5 bases and J by 10 bases, with 20 bases between.